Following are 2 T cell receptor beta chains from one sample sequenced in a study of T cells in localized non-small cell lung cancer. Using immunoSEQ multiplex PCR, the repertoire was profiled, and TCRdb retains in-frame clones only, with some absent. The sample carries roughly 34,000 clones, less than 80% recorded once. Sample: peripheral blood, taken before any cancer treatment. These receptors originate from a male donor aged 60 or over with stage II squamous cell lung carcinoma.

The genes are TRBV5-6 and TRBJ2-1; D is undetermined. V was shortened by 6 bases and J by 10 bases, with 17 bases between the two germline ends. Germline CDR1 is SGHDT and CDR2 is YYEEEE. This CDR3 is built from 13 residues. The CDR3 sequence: CASTRGPLEEQFF. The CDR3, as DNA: TGTGCCAGCACACGTGGGCCCCTTGAGGAGCAGTTCTTC.

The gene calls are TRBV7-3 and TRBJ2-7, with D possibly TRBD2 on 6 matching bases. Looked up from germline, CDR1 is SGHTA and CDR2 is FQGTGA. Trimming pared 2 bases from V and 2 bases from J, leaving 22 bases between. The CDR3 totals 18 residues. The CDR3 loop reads CASSLGPRGSGATYEQYF. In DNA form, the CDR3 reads TGTGCCAGCAGCTTAGGTCCTCGGGGGAGTGGGGCAACCTACGAGCAGTACTTC.